Listed below are T cell receptor beta chains from one sample, sequenced in a study of T cell responses to AZD1222 COVID-19 vaccine. Generated by immunoSEQ multiplex PCR, the TCRdb table keeps only in-frame clones and is missing some. This table holds approximately 190,000 clones, 92% found once. Sample: peripheral blood, taken on day 0 of AZD1222 vaccination. The receptors come from an adult in good health. The conserved cysteine and the conserved F or W are not part of the CDR3 here.

V,J,CDR3
TRBV20-1,TRBJ2-5,SASPTTRETQY
TRBV12-3/TRBV12-4,TRBJ2-3,ASRPVLADTQY
TRBV5-6,TRBJ1-1,ASSFPTNTEAF
TRBV24-1,TRBJ2-3,ATGGDRGITDTQY
TRBV27,TRBJ2-7,ASSSQTRAYEQY
TRBV27,TRBJ1-2,ASSRRQGIGHGYT
TRBV7-2,TRBJ2-7,ASSFSRGAPYEQY
TRBV19,TRBJ1-5,ASSIRVVSNQPQH
TRBV12-3/TRBV12-4,TRBJ1-1,ASSLETVEAF
TRBV7-9,TRBJ2-6,ASSFEGFSGANVLT
TRBV7-8,TRBJ2-2,ASSPDRVNTGELF
TRBV12-3/TRBV12-4,TRBJ1-2,ASKNGGAYGYT
TRBV14,TRBJ2-7,ASSPQEALPYEQY
TRBV2,TRBJ1-4,ASSDRPANEKLF
TRBV25-1,TRBJ1-4,ASSQTGGNEKLF
TRBV4-1,TRBJ2-1,ASSQDRAYNEQF
TRBV4-2,TRBJ1-1,ASSQVTGLGTEAF
TRBV3-1/TRBV3-2,TRBJ2-5,ASSQVTGLRETQY
TRBV19,TRBJ1-4,ASSTTGGEKLF
TRBV6-1,TRBJ2-1,ASSVRGVGQHNEQF
TRBV5-4,TRBJ2-1,ASSLTQGGGMRNEQF
TRBV5-1,TRBJ1-4,ASSLGQLNEKLF
TRBV5-1,TRBJ1-5,ASSLGTGSNQPQH
TRBV12-5,TRBJ1-1,ASGLDLPGYTEAF
TRBV5-6,TRBJ2-1,ASSSGTGVREQF
TRBV4-3,TRBJ2-7,ASSQAATSGGYEQY
TRBV18,TRBJ1-3,ASSTNRASGNTIY
TRBV5-5,TRBJ1-2,ASSLAMVGVTNYGYT
TRBV5-1,TRBJ2-3,ASSLGQTYTDTQY
TRBV4-3,TRBJ1-2,ASSQSSTGSYNYGYT
TRBV2,TRBJ1-1,ASRNGKNTEAF
TRBV12-5,TRBJ2-7,ASALDSPAYEQY
TRBV2,TRBJ2-5,ASSVRPETQY
TRBV19,TRBJ2-1,ASRTTGTNWNNEQF
TRBV19,TRBJ2-1,ASSLSGGAYNEQF
TRBV6-5,TRBJ2-5,ASSYRWTGGTQY
TRBV11-2,TRBJ1-2,ASSADRNYGYT
TRBV5-1,TRBJ1-1,ASRMTSRNTEAF
TRBV19,TRBJ1-1,ASIPQDEAF
TRBV28,TRBJ2-7,ASSGGPRSEQY
TRBV28,TRBJ1-1,ASSLGWDTEAF
TRBV2,TRBJ2-2,ASATGGSGELF
TRBV29-1,TRBJ1-1,SVAAATGLNTEAF
TRBV5-8,TRBJ2-6,ASSSSGYSSGANVLT
TRBV2,TRBJ1-5,ASSEMGGTQPQH
TRBV10-3,TRBJ1-1,AIKDRGMDTEAF
TRBV6-2/TRBV6-3,TRBJ1-1,ASSVQGAITEAF
TRBV7-2,TRBJ2-3,AGSRGRDTQY
TRBV3-1/TRBV3-2,TRBJ2-1,ASSHTSSSYNEQF
TRBV9,TRBJ1-1,ASSPWDTNMNTEAF
TRBV7-9,TRBJ1-6,ASSSDRTGGTHSPLH
TRBV3-1/TRBV3-2,TRBJ1-5,ASSQGTGGGGNQPQH
TRBV9,TRBJ1-2,ASSRFSDSNYGYT
TRBV7-2,TRBJ2-5,ASSPSGTRMEGQY
TRBV29-1,TRBJ1-1,SVEGTVNTEAF
TRBV9,TRBJ1-5,ASSPLGDSNQPQH